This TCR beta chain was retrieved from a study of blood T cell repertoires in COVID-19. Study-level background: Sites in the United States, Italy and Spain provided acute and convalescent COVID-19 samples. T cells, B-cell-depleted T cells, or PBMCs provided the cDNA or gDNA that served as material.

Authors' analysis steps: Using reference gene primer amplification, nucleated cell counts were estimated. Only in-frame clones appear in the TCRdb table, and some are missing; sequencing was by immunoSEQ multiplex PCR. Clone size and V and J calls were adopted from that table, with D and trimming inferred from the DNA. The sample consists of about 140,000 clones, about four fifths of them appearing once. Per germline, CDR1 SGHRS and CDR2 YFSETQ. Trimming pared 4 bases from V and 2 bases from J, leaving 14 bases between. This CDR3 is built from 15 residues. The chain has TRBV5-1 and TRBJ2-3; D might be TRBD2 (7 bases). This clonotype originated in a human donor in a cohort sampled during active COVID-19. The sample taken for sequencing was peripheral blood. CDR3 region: CASSVGGRSTDTQYF. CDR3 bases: TGCGCCAGCAGCGTGGGGGGGCGATCCACAGATACGCAGTATTTT. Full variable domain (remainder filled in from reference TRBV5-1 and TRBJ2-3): KAGVTQTPRYLIKTRGQQVTLSCSPISGHRSVSWYQQTPGQGLQFLFEYFSETQRNKGNFPGRFSGRQFSNSRSEMNVSTLELGDSALYLCASSVGGRSTDTQYFGPGTRLTVL.